This record covers a single T cell receptor beta chain. These data originate in a study of shared clonotypes between healthy human individuals. Produced via immunoSEQ multiplex PCR; TCRdb's table is partial and in-frame only. Among over a million clones listed, roughly 96% were seen once. Germline V gene data show CDR1 as WNHNN and CDR2 as SYGVQD (reference sequence). The CDR3 sequence is 15 residues long. V was pared by 4 bases and J by 3 bases, with 5 bases of the junction left unmatched. This TCR derives from a young man in good health. V gene TRBV10-1 combines with J gene TRBJ2-3; 9 bases line up with TRBD2. Sample: naive CD4+ T cells sorted from blood. The subset: CD45RA+ positively selected. The CDR3 DNA reads as TGCGCCAGCAGTGTTTTAGCGGGAGTAACAGATACGCAGTATTTT. Amino acid sequence: CASSVLAGVTDTQYF.